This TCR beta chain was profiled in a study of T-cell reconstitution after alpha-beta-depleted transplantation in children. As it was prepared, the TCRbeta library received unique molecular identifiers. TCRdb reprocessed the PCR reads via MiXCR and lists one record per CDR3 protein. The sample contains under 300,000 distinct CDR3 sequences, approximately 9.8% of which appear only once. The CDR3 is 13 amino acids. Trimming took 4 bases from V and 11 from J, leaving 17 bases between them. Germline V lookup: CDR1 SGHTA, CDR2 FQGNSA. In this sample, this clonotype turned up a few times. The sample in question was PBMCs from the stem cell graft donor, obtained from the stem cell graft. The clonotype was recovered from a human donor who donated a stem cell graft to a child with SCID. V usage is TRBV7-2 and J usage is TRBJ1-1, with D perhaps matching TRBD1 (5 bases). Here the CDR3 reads CASSSAAGTRAFF. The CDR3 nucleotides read TGTGCCAGCAGCTCCGCAGCCGGGACTAGGGCTTTCTTT.